These 18 T cell receptor beta chains were sequenced from one sample in a study of blood T cell repertoires in COVID-19. Some clones are missing from TCRdb's copy, which holds only in-frame ones; the method was immunoSEQ multiplex PCR. The sample holds roughly 250,000 clones; 88% are singletons and the top ten take 3.5% to 4.5%. Material: peripheral blood. The receptors shown here come from a man aged 55 to 70 who had recovered from COVID-19.

The CDR3 is CASSSHGTGSYSNQPQHF. Written as DNA, the CDR3 is TGTGCCAGTAGTTCCCACGGGACAGGGTCTTATAGCAATCAGCCCCAGCATTTT. V is TRBV19 and J is TRBJ1-5, with 9 bases fitting TRBD1. Per the germline V gene, CDR1 is LNHDA and CDR2 is SQIVND (reference sequence). J gave up 0 bases and V 5 bases, and 11 bases lay outside the gene matches. This CDR3 is built from 18 residues.

This chain joins TRBV27 and TRBJ1-1; maybe TRBD1 (5 bases). Germline V CDR1 and CDR2: MNHEY, SMNVEV (reference sequence). V was pared by 4 bases and J by 3 bases, with 12 bases between. The CDR3 sequence is 14 residues long. The CDR3 is CASSSGTAYTEAFF. DNA of the CDR3: TGTGCCAGCAGTTCAGGGACTGCGTACACTGAAGCTTTCTTT.

The J gene is TRBJ2-2, the V gene TRBV3-1 (or the pseudogene TRBV3-2), with a possible D match to TRBD2 (5 bases). Germline CDR1 is LGHDT and CDR2 is YNNKEL (reference sequence). Trimming left V 0 bases short and J 6 bases short, with 8 bases between. The CDR3 extends over 14 amino acids. In DNA form, the CDR3 reads TGTGCCAGCAGCCAAGAAACTAGTCCCGGGGAGCTGTTTTTT. Translated: CASSQETSPGELFF.

The rearrangement links TRBV5-5 to TRBJ2-5; possible D gene TRBD2, 5 bases. This CDR3 has 14 residues. Trimming took off 4 bases at V and 3 bases at J, with 13 bases between the two ends. Germline CDR1 SGHKS, CDR2 YYEKEE (reference sequence). This chain's CDR3 is CASSRTLAKETQYF. The CDR3 DNA sequence: TGTGCCAGCAGCCGCACTCTAGCAAAAGAGACCCAGTACTTC.

This chain connects TRBV19 to TRBJ1-1, with a weak D call TRBD1 (5 bases). CDR1 LNHDA and CDR2 SQIVND come from the germline V gene (reference sequence). Trimming took 9 bases from V and 1 from J, leaving 12 bases between them. The CDR3 has 13 residues. Here the CDR3 reads CASQMTENTEAFF. CDR3 sequence (DNA): TGTGCCAGCCAGATGACAGAGAACACTGAAGCTTTCTTT.

The CDR3 is CASSQNSAGGYTF. In DNA, the CDR3 is TGTGCCAGCAGCCAAAACAGCGCGGGTGGCTACACCTTC. The chain has TRBV3-1 (or the pseudogene TRBV3-2) and TRBJ1-2, with unresolved D. This CDR3 is 13 amino acids long. Looked up from germline, CDR1 is LGHDT and CDR2 is YNNKEL (reference sequence). V was trimmed by 2 bases and J by 7 bases, leaving 11 bases between them.

The table lists this clone with a count of one. V is TRBV25-1 and J is TRBJ2-2; weak D call: TRBD1 (5 bases). The CDR3 has 12 amino acids. Germline V lookup: CDR1 MGHDK, CDR2 SYGVNS. V lost 8 bases and J 6 bases, leaving 10 bases between the germline ends. Here the CDR3 DNA reads TGTGCCAGCGCTTTGACAGCCGGGGAGCTGTTTTTT. It specifies CASALTAGELFF.

The chain employs TRBV9 and TRBJ1-3, with D perhaps TRBD1 (5 bases). The CDR3 is made up of 16 amino acids. V was trimmed by 1 base and J by 0 bases, leaving 11 bases between them. Germline assignment: CDR1 SGDLS and CDR2 YYNGEE. The CDR3 is CASSVSGLLSGNTIYF. The CDR3 region has the DNA TGTGCCAGCAGCGTATCGGGACTGCTCTCTGGAAACACCATATATTTT.

This sequence joins TRBV24-1 and TRBJ1-4; TRBD1 aligns across 9 bases. The CDR3 runs 15 residues. CDR1 and CDR2 (germline): KGHDR, SFDVKD. V shed 4 bases, J shed 7 bases, and the junction held 6 bases outside the gene matches. CDR3 DNA sequence: TGTGCCACCAGTGACTCTACAGGGGGCAGTGAAAAACTGTTTTTT. Encoded protein: CATSDSTGGSEKLFF.

V is TRBV2 and J is TRBJ1-2; D call uncertain. This CDR3 is 14 amino acids long. The V end lost 6 bases, the J end lost 8 bases, and 19 bases lay between the germline ends. Germline CDR1 reads SNHLY; CDR2 reads FYNNEI. The CDR3 loop is CASRRAGDVGGYTF. In DNA, the CDR3 is TGTGCCAGCAGGAGGGCCGGAGATGTAGGGGGCTACACCTTC. Using reference TRBV2 and TRBJ1-2 for the parts outside the CDR3, the full variable domain is EPEVTQTPSHQVTQMGQEVILRCVPISNHLYFYWYRQILGQKVEFLVSFYNNEISEKSEIFDDQFSVERPDGSNFTLKIRSTKLEDSAMYFCASRRAGDVGGYTFGSGTRLTVV.

This clone was counted only a few times. The genes are TRBV11-2 and TRBJ2-5, with a weak D call TRBD1 (5 bases). This CDR3 has 15 amino acids. Germline V gene sequence: CDR1 SGHAT, CDR2 FQNNGV. V gave up 1 base and J gave up 2 bases, with 11 bases separating them. The CDR3 spells CASSLVRGKQETQYF. DNA of the CDR3: TGTGCCAGCAGCTTAGTTAGGGGAAAGCAAGAGACCCAGTACTTC.

This clone was seen more than once but under ten times. The chain recombines TRBV2 with TRBJ1-1, with TRBD1 matching over 9 bases. The trim removed 8 bases at V and 7 bases at J, leaving 8 bases unmatched. From germline, CDR1 is SNHLY and CDR2 FYNNEI. The CDR3 consists of 13 residues. In DNA, the CDR3 is TGTGCCAGCTCCTACGACAGGGGGGTTGAAGCTTTCTTT. Protein product: CASSYDRGVEAFF.

The chain links TRBV5-4 to TRBJ2-7; TRBD2 aligns across 12 bases. From germline, CDR1 is SGHNT and CDR2 YYREEE (reference sequence). V lost 2 bases and J lost 5; bases outside the gene matches: 5. This CDR3 is 15 amino acids long. CDR3 bases: TGTGCCAGCAGCTTTAAGACTAGCGGGGGTAACGAGCAGTACTTC. Amino acids: CASSFKTSGGNEQYF.

This chain links TRBV19 with TRBJ1-1; D is undetermined. With 3 bases removed from V and 4 bases from J, the gap between germline ends came to 18 bases. Per germline, CDR1 LNHDA and CDR2 SQIVND (reference sequence). CDR3 size: 16 residues. The CDR3 reads CASSMGHIFLGTEAFF. As DNA, the CDR3 is TGTGCCAGTAGTATGGGCCACATATTCTTGGGCACTGAAGCTTTCTTT.

This chain connects TRBV4-1 to TRBJ1-2, with D possibly being TRBD1 (6 bases). Germline V gene sequence: CDR1 MGHRA, CDR2 YSYEKL. The CDR3 contains 16 residues. Deletions cut 0 bases from V and 7 bases from J, with 18 bases between. The CDR3, as DNA: TGCGCCAGCAGCCAAGAGGGAGGGGGGCAGCTGGGTGGCTACACCTTC. Translating gives CASSQEGGGQLGGYTF.

The chain employs TRBV20-1 and TRBJ2-3; unclear D gene. V was trimmed by 3 bases and J by 0 bases, leaving 4 bases between them. CDR1 DFQATT and CDR2 SNEGSKA come from the germline V gene (reference sequence). The CDR3 covers 12 residues. CDR3 loop: CSASASTDTQYF. The CDR3 DNA sequence: TGCAGTGCTAGTGCTAGCACAGATACGCAGTATTTT.

This chain connects TRBV6-4 to TRBJ2-7; possible D gene TRBD1, 6 bases. Germline values: CDR1 MRHNA, CDR2 SNTAGT. The V gene lost 6 bases and the J gene lost 3 bases, with 21 bases spanning the gap. The CDR3 covers 16 residues. The CDR3 loop reads CASRLGVWTAYYEQYF. CDR3 coding DNA: TGTGCCAGCAGATTGGGGGTTTGGACAGCTTACTACGAGCAGTACTTC.

This clone was counted between two and nine times. The chain employs TRBV5-1 and TRBJ2-7; 12 bases match TRBD2. Germline V gives CDR1 SGHRS, CDR2 YFSETQ. There are 17 residues in the CDR3. With 0 bases clipped from V and 5 bases from J, the junction kept 9 bases outside the gene matches. The CDR3 loop reads CASSLALAGGPSHEQYF. The CDR3 DNA reads as TGCGCCAGCAGCTTGGCACTAGCGGGGGGCCCGTCTCACGAGCAGTACTTC. The complete variable domain, with remaining parts taken from reference TRBV5-1 and TRBJ2-7, reads KAGVTQTPRYLIKTRGQQVTLSCSPISGHRSVSWYQQTPGQGLQFLFEYFSETQRNKGNFPGRFSGRQFSNSRSEMNVSTLELGDSALYLCASSLALAGGPSHEQYFGPGTRLTVT.